A selection of T cell receptor beta chains follows, all from one sample in a study of cytotoxic CD8 clonotypes in ibrutinib-treated CLL. Some clones are missing from TCRdb's copy, which holds only in-frame ones; the method was immunoSEQ multiplex PCR. The sample has roughly 56,000 clones; over 60% are singletons. Sequences were derived from PBMCs, sampled after 12 months of ibrutinib treatment. Every receptor here comes from a human donor with chronic lymphocytic leukemia. The CDR3 runs from the conserved cysteine through the conserved F or W. Each record gives: D gene, clone size, V gene, J gene, CDR3 protein, CDR3 DNA. A D gene is named only where the DNA matches it firmly. Only some rows state a clone size, as once, few, many or a class for expanded clones.

d_call: NA
clone_size: NA
v_call: TRBV2
j_call: TRBJ1-1
cdr3_aa: CASRVQNMNTEAFF
cdr3_nt: TGTGCCAGCAGGGTACAGAACATGAACACTGAAGCTTTCTTT

d_call: NA
clone_size: NA
v_call: TRBV29-1
j_call: TRBJ2-5
cdr3_aa: CSVEDRGGTLQETQYF
cdr3_nt: TGCAGCGTTGAAGATCGTGGCGGGACCCTCCAAGAGACCCAGTACTTC

d_call: TRBD2
clone_size: once
v_call: TRBV7-9
j_call: TRBJ2-2
cdr3_aa: CASSFRSGGNTGELFF
cdr3_nt: TGTGCCAGCAGCTTCAGGTCGGGAGGGAACACCGGGGAGCTGTTTTTT

d_call: TRBD2
clone_size: few
v_call: TRBV19
j_call: TRBJ2-1
cdr3_aa: CASSPGTSAYNEQFF
cdr3_nt: TGTGCCAGTAGTCCCGGGACTAGTGCGTACAATGAGCAGTTCTTC

d_call: TRBD1
clone_size: NA
v_call: TRBV27
j_call: TRBJ1-2
cdr3_aa: CASSPPPGGQGLGYTF
cdr3_nt: TGTGCCAGCAGTCCGCCCCCGGGGGGACAGGGGTTGGGCTACACCTTC

d_call: NA
clone_size: few
v_call: TRBV28
j_call: TRBJ1-1
cdr3_aa: CASSFPDRSLRNTEAFF
cdr3_nt: TGTGCCAGCAGTTTTCCGGACCGGTCGTTAAGGAACACTGAAGCTTTCTTT

d_call: NA
clone_size: once
v_call: TRBV30
j_call: TRBJ1-4
cdr3_aa: CAWSGYPNEKLFF
cdr3_nt: TGTGCCTGGAGTGGATATCCTAATGAAAAACTGTTTTTT

d_call: TRBD2
clone_size: few
v_call: TRBV10-2
j_call: TRBJ2-7
cdr3_aa: CASSEPGRAGVGEQYF
cdr3_nt: TGCGCCAGCAGTGAACCCGGAAGAGCGGGAGTCGGCGAGCAGTACTTC

d_call: TRBD1
clone_size: NA
v_call: TRBV9
j_call: TRBJ2-7
cdr3_aa: CASSPPGQQYEQYF
cdr3_nt: TGTGCCAGCAGCCCGCCGGGACAGCAATACGAGCAGTACTTC

d_call: NA
clone_size: NA
v_call: TRBV5-6
j_call: TRBJ2-5
cdr3_aa: CASSEEWVRGIGETQYF
cdr3_nt: TGTGCCAGCAGCGAAGAGTGGGTCAGGGGCATCGGAGAGACCCAGTACTTC

d_call: NA
clone_size: NA
v_call: TRBV18
j_call: TRBJ2-1
cdr3_aa: CASSPMVSGPSSRYNEQFF
cdr3_nt: TGTGCCAGCTCACCGATGGTTTCGGGACCAAGCAGCCGGTACAATGAGCAGTTCTTC

d_call: TRBD1
clone_size: NA
v_call: TRBV23-1
j_call: TRBJ2-7
cdr3_aa: CARRQGRIRPYEQYF
cdr3_nt: TGCGCCAGAAGACAGGGGAGGATTCGTCCCTACGAGCAGTACTTC

d_call: NA
clone_size: NA
v_call: TRBV30
j_call: TRBJ2-7
cdr3_aa: CAWSVQGPGTAYEQYF
cdr3_nt: TGTGCCTGGAGTGTTCAAGGCCCGGGAACAGCCTACGAGCAGTACTTC

d_call: NA
clone_size: NA
v_call: TRBV6-1
j_call: TRBJ1-5
cdr3_aa: CASRQQGYQPQHF
cdr3_nt: TGTGCCAGCAGGCAACAGGGTTATCAGCCCCAGCATTTT

d_call: TRBD2
clone_size: NA
v_call: TRBV5-6
j_call: TRBJ2-5
cdr3_aa: CASSAYLAAQETQYF
cdr3_nt: TGTGCCAGCAGCGCGTATCTAGCGGCCCAAGAGACCCAGTACTTC

d_call: TRBD2
clone_size: NA
v_call: TRBV10-3
j_call: TRBJ2-7
cdr3_aa: CAISAGGSSYEQYF
cdr3_nt: TGTGCCATCAGTGCCGGCGGGAGCTCCTACGAGCAGTACTTC

d_call: NA
clone_size: NA
v_call: TRBV9
j_call: TRBJ2-1
cdr3_aa: CASSGRSSYNEQFF
cdr3_nt: TGTGCCAGCAGCGGGAGGAGCTCCTACAATGAGCAGTTCTTC

d_call: TRBD2
clone_size: NA
v_call: TRBV4-2
j_call: TRBJ2-1
cdr3_aa: CASSQDGLAGLGEQFF
cdr3_nt: TGTGCCAGCAGCCAAGATGGACTAGCGGGACTAGGTGAGCAGTTCTTC

d_call: NA
clone_size: few
v_call: TRBV15
j_call: TRBJ1-1
cdr3_aa: CATSRDWLNTEAFF
cdr3_nt: TGTGCCACCAGCAGAGATTGGTTGAACACTGAAGCTTTCTTT

d_call: NA
clone_size: NA
v_call: TRBV5-1
j_call: TRBJ2-5
cdr3_aa: CASSLADDPRDQYF
cdr3_nt: TGCGCCAGCAGCTTGGCGGACGACCCAAGAGACCAGTACTTC

d_call: TRBD1
clone_size: NA
v_call: TRBV6-1
j_call: TRBJ1-4
cdr3_aa: CASSARDRDEKLFF
cdr3_nt: TGTGCCAGCAGTGCCCGGGACAGGGATGAAAAACTGTTTTTT

d_call: NA
clone_size: NA
v_call: TRBV9
j_call: TRBJ2-3
cdr3_aa: CASSVDRFSLYF
cdr3_nt: TGTGCCAGCAGCGTAGACCGGTTTTCGTTGTATTTT

d_call: TRBD2
clone_size: few
v_call: TRBV6-5
j_call: TRBJ2-5
cdr3_aa: CASSNLAGLLETQYF
cdr3_nt: TGTGCCAGCAGTAACCTAGCGGGCCTGCTGGAGACCCAGTACTTC

d_call: NA
clone_size: NA
v_call: TRBV9
j_call: TRBJ1-1
cdr3_aa: CASSVGGTVTEAFF
cdr3_nt: TGTGCCAGCAGCGTAGGAGGCACGGTAACTGAAGCTTTCTTT

d_call: NA
clone_size: NA
v_call: TRBV10-3
j_call: TRBJ1-1
cdr3_aa: CAISGNTEAFF
cdr3_nt: TGTGCCATCAGTGGGAACACTGAAGCTTTCTTT

d_call: TRBD2
clone_size: few
v_call: TRBV7-9
j_call: TRBJ2-2
cdr3_aa: CASSFVAGWTGELFF
cdr3_nt: TGTGCCAGCAGCTTTGTAGCGGGATGGACCGGGGAGCTGTTTTTT

d_call: NA
clone_size: NA
v_call: TRBV4-1
j_call: TRBJ1-3
cdr3_aa: CASSPTPGRHSGNTIYF
cdr3_nt: TGCGCCAGCAGCCCTACACCGGGACGGCACTCTGGAAACACCATATATTTT

d_call: NA
clone_size: NA
v_call: TRBV6-1
j_call: TRBJ1-6
cdr3_aa: CASMAEYNSPLHF
cdr3_nt: TGTGCCAGCATGGCGGAGTATAATTCACCCCTCCACTTT

d_call: NA
clone_size: NA
v_call: TRBV30
j_call: TRBJ2-5
cdr3_aa: CAWGRDIAAETQYF
cdr3_nt: TGTGCCTGGGGCCGGGACATAGCAGCAGAGACCCAGTACTTC

d_call: NA
clone_size: NA
v_call: TRBV6-5
j_call: TRBJ1-4
cdr3_aa: CASRSQPDFNEKLFF
cdr3_nt: TGTGCCAGCAGATCCCAACCGGACTTTAATGAAAAACTGTTTTTT

d_call: TRBD2
clone_size: few
v_call: TRBV5-1
j_call: TRBJ2-1
cdr3_aa: CASSPRTSANLNEQFF
cdr3_nt: TGCGCCAGCAGCCCACGGACTAGCGCTAACCTCAATGAGCAGTTCTTC

d_call: TRBD1
clone_size: NA
v_call: TRBV6-6
j_call: TRBJ1-5
cdr3_aa: CASSYSDRDNQPQHF
cdr3_nt: TGTGCCAGCAGTTATTCAGACAGGGACAATCAGCCCCAGCATTTT